The 16 T cell receptor beta chains below come from one sample, sequenced in a study of T cells after yellow fever vaccination. TCRdb ran MiXCR on the 5' RACE reads and lists one entry per CDR3 protein. This sample has about 340,000 distinct CDR3 sequences, with about 4% found just once. Sequenced material: PBMCs, taken 5 days after the yellow fever booster vaccination. The receptor source for this set is a man younger than 30 who received the YFV17D yellow fever vaccine.

The chain joins TRBV6-6 to TRBJ2-5, with 10 positions matching TRBD1. After removal of 1 base from V and 5 bases from J, the junction contained 4 bases not matched to a gene. CDR3 size: 15 residues. CDR1 is MNHNY, CDR2 SVGAGI, per germline (reference sequence). In nucleotides, the CDR3 is TGTGCCAGCAGTTACTGGGGACAGGGGTCGGAGACCCAGTACTTC. Protein: CASSYWGQGSETQYF.

V usage is TRBV4-3 and J usage is TRBJ1-5; a possible D gene is TRBD1 (6 bases). Trimming removed 2 bases from V and 3 bases from J, with 14 bases in between. CDR3 length equals 16 residues. The germline CDR1 and CDR2 sequences are LGHNA and YSLEER. The CDR3 DNA is TGCGCCAGCAGCCAATCTCGTCTGGGGGCCAATCAGCCCCAGCATTTT. Its protein is CASSQSRLGANQPQHF.

This clonotype was seen ten or more times. The chain couples TRBV3-1 to TRBJ2-2; D unresolved. V was shortened by 5 bases and J by 3 bases, with 7 bases between the two germline ends. Per the germline V gene, CDR1 is LGHDT and CDR2 is YNNKEL (reference sequence). The CDR3 has 13 residues. In DNA form, the CDR3 reads TGTGCCAGCAGCTTTACTCACACCGGGGAGCTGTTTTTT. Protein: CASSFTHTGELFF.

This clonotype was counted ten times or more. The chain links TRBV10-3 to TRBJ2-7; D perhaps matches TRBD2 (7 bases). V lost 10 bases to trimming and J lost 3 bases, with 25 bases between them. The germline CDR1 and CDR2 sequences are ENHRY and SYGVKD. The CDR3 sequence is 16 residues long. CDR3 nucleotide sequence: TGTGCCACTAGTGAAGGGGGGGTACCAGCTGTCTACGAGCAGTACTTC. This sequence encodes CATSEGGVPAVYEQYF.

V is TRBV20-1 and J is TRBJ1-3; D call uncertain. CDR3 length: 13 residues. V dropped 3 bases and J dropped 0 bases, with 6 bases sitting between them. Germline CDR1 DFQATT, CDR2 SNEGSKA (reference sequence). CDR3 loop: CSASRSSGNTIYF. In DNA, the CDR3 is TGCAGTGCTAGTCGTAGCTCTGGAAACACCATATATTTT.

This chain links TRBV5-1 with TRBJ1-4; maybe TRBD1 (6 bases). V was pared by 2 bases and J by 6 bases, with 11 bases between. The CDR3 contains 14 residues. Germline CDR1 is SGHRS and CDR2 is YFSETQ. CDR3 coding DNA: TGCGCCAGCAGCTTACAGGAGGGGGATGAAAAACTGTTTTTT. Translated, it gives CASSLQEGDEKLFF.

This clonotype was recorded many times. This chain links TRBV5-1 with TRBJ2-3; D is unclear. Germline CDR1 reads SGHRS; CDR2 reads YFSETQ. The CDR3 totals 15 residues. V lost 4 bases and J lost 0, with 12 bases in between. The CDR3: CASSNRAESTDTQYF. In nucleotides, the CDR3 is TGCGCCAGCAGCAATAGGGCGGAAAGCACAGATACGCAGTATTTT.

The CDR3 DNA reads TGCGCCAGCAGCGTATACAGGGAGGGCACTGAAGCTTTCTTT. Amino acids: CASSVYREGTEAFF. The rearrangement joins TRBV5-1 to TRBJ1-1; the D gene is possibly TRBD1 (6 bases). Trimming removed 4 bases from V and 4 bases from J, with 14 bases in between. The CDR3 length is 14 residues. Per the germline V gene, CDR1 is SGHRS and CDR2 is YFSETQ.

This clonotype showed up just a few times. The J gene is TRBJ2-7, the V gene TRBV15; TRBD2 is a possible D gene (5 bases). The CDR3 is 15 amino acids. Trimming cost V 1 base and J 0 bases, with 10 bases left between them. Per germline, CDR1 LNHNV and CDR2 YYDKDF (reference sequence). CDR3 DNA: TGTGCCACCAGCAGAGGGGATGGGAGCTCCTACGAGCAGTACTTC. This sequence encodes CATSRGDGSSYEQYF.

This clonotype was found many times. This chain links TRBV15 with TRBJ2-5; D is uncertain. This CDR3 has 13 amino acids. The germline V gene has CDR1 LNHNV and CDR2 YYDKDF (reference sequence). Trimming stripped 1 base from V and 2 bases from J, with 5 bases between. CDR3 protein: CATSRAKQETQYF. CDR3 DNA: TGTGCCACCAGCAGAGCTAAACAAGAGACCCAGTACTTC.

This clonotype was seen at least ten times. The junction departs from germline at one end; a sequencing error may be responsible. This sequence joins TRBV5-1 and TRBJ1-1; a weak D match, TRBD1 (6 bases). This CDR3 is built from 14 residues. From germline, CDR1 is SGHRS and CDR2 YFSETQ. CDR3 sequence: CASSLEQGWTDAFF. CDR3 nucleotide sequence: TGCGCCAGCAGCCTGGAACAGGGTTGGACTGATGCTTTCTTT.

In the case of this clonotype: A much more abundant neighbour one base away suggests this may be a read error. This sequence joins TRBV4-1 and TRBJ2-5; the match to TRBD2 covers 9 bases. CDR3 size: 14 residues. V lost 8 bases to trimming and J lost 2 bases; unmatched junction nucleotides: 6. Germline V gene sequence: CDR1 MGHRA, CDR2 YSYEKL. DNA of the CDR3: TGCGCCAGCGGAGTTAGCGGGGGACAAGAGACCCAGTACTTC. This codes for CASGVSGGQETQYF.

This clonotype was counted a few times. The chain combines TRBV19 with TRBJ1-5; D is ambiguous. There are 17 residues in the CDR3. Germline V CDR1 and CDR2: LNHDA, SQIVND (reference sequence). V lost 6 bases and J 1 base, leaving 19 bases between the germline ends. The CDR3: CASSGLFAVSSNQPQHF. CDR3 coding DNA: TGTGCCAGTAGCGGGCTATTCGCGGTGTCCAGCAATCAGCCCCAGCATTTT.

The CDR3 sequence: CASSHEKGQGGEPQHF. DNA of the CDR3: TGCGCCAGCAGCCATGAGAAAGGACAGGGAGGGGAGCCCCAGCATTTT. The chain employs TRBV4-1 and TRBJ1-5; 8 bases align to TRBD1. Trimming cost V 3 bases and J 8 bases; bases outside gene matches: 12. The V gene's germline CDR1 is MGHRA and CDR2 YSYEKL. The CDR3 is made up of 16 amino acids.

V usage is TRBV4-1 and J usage is TRBJ2-7, with D perhaps matching TRBD1 or TRBD2 (5 bases each). Germline CDR1 is MGHRA and CDR2 is YSYEKL. This CDR3 spans 13 amino acids. V shed 3 bases and J shed 6 bases, with 12 bases lying between them. CDR3 protein: CASSQEWGTEQYF. In DNA form, the CDR3 reads TGCGCCAGCAGCCAGGAGTGGGGGACCGAGCAGTACTTC.

The V gene is TRBV3-1, the J gene TRBJ1-5; D is ambiguous. From germline, CDR1 is LGHDT and CDR2 YNNKEL (reference sequence). This CDR3 is 14 amino acids long. V was shortened by 5 bases and J by 4 bases, with 12 bases between the two germline ends. The CDR3 DNA reads TGTGCCAGCAGCGCCAGTAGGCTAAATCAGCCCCAGCATTTT. Its protein product is CASSASRLNQPQHF.